A selection of T cell receptor beta chains follows, all from one sample in a study of a mutant IDH1 vaccine in newly diagnosed glioma. Here immunoSEQ multiplex PCR was the method, and the copy in TCRdb shows in-frame clones only, minus some. Of some 55,000 clones listed, 85% to 90% are singletons. These TCRs are of unknown antigen specificity. The material was PBMCs, obtained from a glioma patient whose treatment included an IDH1 peptide vaccine. These receptors originate from a woman in her thirties or forties with glioma. Both conserved end residues are trimmed from each CDR3. D genes are given only for firm matches.

cdr3_aa: ASSYQTENIQY
v_call: TRBV5-1
j_call: TRBJ2-4
d_call: -

cdr3_aa: ASSLAYFGLGSGNTIY
v_call: TRBV5-6
j_call: TRBJ1-3
d_call: -

cdr3_aa: ASVPGASRGTQY
v_call: TRBV7-2
j_call: TRBJ2-3
d_call: -

cdr3_aa: SARTGGRSEAF
v_call: TRBV29-1
j_call: TRBJ1-1
d_call: TRBD1

cdr3_aa: ASSPLAGGPAGELF
v_call: TRBV5-1
j_call: TRBJ2-2
d_call: TRBD2

cdr3_aa: ASTVSGSPQETQY
v_call: TRBV5-1
j_call: TRBJ2-5
d_call: -

cdr3_aa: ASSQAASGGYLYEQY
v_call: TRBV4-2
j_call: TRBJ2-7
d_call: TRBD2

cdr3_aa: ASSKQGADRGYT
v_call: TRBV6-5
j_call: TRBJ1-2
d_call: TRBD1

cdr3_aa: ASSRTGGSYEQY
v_call: TRBV27
j_call: TRBJ2-7
d_call: TRBD1

cdr3_aa: ASSIGSGWETQY
v_call: TRBV19
j_call: TRBJ2-5
d_call: -

cdr3_aa: ASSPEGISGNTIY
v_call: TRBV5-5
j_call: TRBJ1-3
d_call: -

cdr3_aa: ASFYRAYNEQF
v_call: TRBV6-6
j_call: TRBJ2-1
d_call: -

cdr3_aa: ASSELGLRNTGELF
v_call: TRBV6-1
j_call: TRBJ2-2
d_call: -

cdr3_aa: ASQQLRTGNTEAF
v_call: TRBV19
j_call: TRBJ1-1
d_call: -

cdr3_aa: ASSTGTGGYEQY
v_call: TRBV19
j_call: TRBJ2-7
d_call: TRBD1

cdr3_aa: ASSLVSDSNQPQH
v_call: TRBV5-1
j_call: TRBJ1-5
d_call: -

cdr3_aa: ASSRATGGGHQPQH
v_call: TRBV4-2
j_call: TRBJ1-5
d_call: TRBD1

cdr3_aa: ASSIPSGSSDTQY
v_call: TRBV7-2
j_call: TRBJ2-3
d_call: TRBD2

cdr3_aa: ASSLKGSGNTIY
v_call: TRBV27
j_call: TRBJ1-3
d_call: -

cdr3_aa: ASGTSGRVEQF
v_call: TRBV27
j_call: TRBJ2-1
d_call: TRBD2

cdr3_aa: ASSQARQDLYEQY
v_call: TRBV4-1
j_call: TRBJ2-7
d_call: -

cdr3_aa: ASSQWTGADTQY
v_call: TRBV5-4
j_call: TRBJ2-3
d_call: TRBD1

cdr3_aa: ASSERGLFYSNQPQH
v_call: TRBV2
j_call: TRBJ1-5
d_call: -

cdr3_aa: ASSAWGGSYNEQF
v_call: TRBV6-5
j_call: TRBJ2-1
d_call: TRBD2

cdr3_aa: ASSEAPGAGAGELF
v_call: TRBV6-1
j_call: TRBJ2-2
d_call: TRBD2

cdr3_aa: ASSRSPGTEETQY
v_call: TRBV4-1
j_call: TRBJ2-5
d_call: -

cdr3_aa: ASSPKVNSNQPQH
v_call: TRBV6-6
j_call: TRBJ1-5
d_call: -

cdr3_aa: ASSAGGTGGTYEQY
v_call: TRBV9
j_call: TRBJ2-7
d_call: TRBD1

cdr3_aa: ASAGWGAPDDNEQF
v_call: TRBV5-1
j_call: TRBJ2-1
d_call: -

cdr3_aa: ASSPDLAQETQY
v_call: TRBV5-4
j_call: TRBJ2-5
d_call: -

cdr3_aa: ASSATSGLTDTQY
v_call: TRBV28
j_call: TRBJ2-3
d_call: -

cdr3_aa: ASSLRDRGVTEAF
v_call: TRBV7-9
j_call: TRBJ1-1
d_call: -

cdr3_aa: ASRVAGATQY
v_call: TRBV2
j_call: TRBJ2-5
d_call: -

cdr3_aa: ASSFALSKASGAHEQY
v_call: TRBV27
j_call: TRBJ2-7
d_call: TRBD2

cdr3_aa: ASSLGRTYEQY
v_call: TRBV6-5
j_call: TRBJ2-7
d_call: -

cdr3_aa: ASSFTTRTDTQY
v_call: TRBV5-1
j_call: TRBJ2-3
d_call: -

cdr3_aa: ASSFWTGAPNTEAF
v_call: TRBV5-4
j_call: TRBJ1-1
d_call: TRBD1

cdr3_aa: ASSLGDRVATEAF
v_call: TRBV28
j_call: TRBJ1-1
d_call: TRBD1

cdr3_aa: ASSWTSGSYDEQF
v_call: TRBV6-1
j_call: TRBJ2-1
d_call: TRBD2

cdr3_aa: ASSQGTVNEKLF
v_call: TRBV4-2
j_call: TRBJ1-4
d_call: -

cdr3_aa: SVEVGVLSYRAEAF
v_call: TRBV29-1
j_call: TRBJ1-1
d_call: -

cdr3_aa: ASSISSGNTIY
v_call: TRBV19
j_call: TRBJ1-3
d_call: -

cdr3_aa: ASSQGPTLSYGYT
v_call: TRBV5-1
j_call: TRBJ1-2
d_call: -

cdr3_aa: ASSETSGGTEQY
v_call: TRBV2
j_call: TRBJ2-7
d_call: TRBD2

cdr3_aa: ASSYEDRLYEQY
v_call: TRBV6-6
j_call: TRBJ2-7
d_call: -

cdr3_aa: ASSLRRRSDEQY
v_call: TRBV5-1
j_call: TRBJ2-7
d_call: -

cdr3_aa: ASSLTRATNEKLF
v_call: TRBV7-9
j_call: TRBJ1-4
d_call: -

cdr3_aa: ASSRTLMNTEAF
v_call: TRBV6-1
j_call: TRBJ1-1
d_call: -

cdr3_aa: ASSSDIWGYGYT
v_call: TRBV19
j_call: TRBJ1-2
d_call: -

cdr3_aa: ASSQDQGGRQALH
v_call: TRBV5-4
j_call: TRBJ1-6
d_call: TRBD1

cdr3_aa: ASSLDLGSLSGYT
v_call: TRBV7-9
j_call: TRBJ1-2
d_call: -

cdr3_aa: ASSLDSRNEQF
v_call: TRBV7-2
j_call: TRBJ2-1
d_call: -

cdr3_aa: ASSEDSSNYGYT
v_call: TRBV4-1
j_call: TRBJ1-2
d_call: -

cdr3_aa: ASYTSGRVGNEQF
v_call: TRBV10-2
j_call: TRBJ2-1
d_call: TRBD2

cdr3_aa: ASSKNNLAKNIQY
v_call: TRBV2
j_call: TRBJ2-4
d_call: -

cdr3_aa: ASSLDATIFNEQF
v_call: TRBV5-1
j_call: TRBJ2-1
d_call: -

cdr3_aa: ASSQDSAFREQY
v_call: TRBV4-1
j_call: TRBJ2-7
d_call: -

cdr3_aa: ASSRDRSYNEQF
v_call: TRBV4-1
j_call: TRBJ2-1
d_call: TRBD1

cdr3_aa: ASSPGHFTDTQY
v_call: TRBV7-2
j_call: TRBJ2-3
d_call: -